This T cell receptor beta chain was obtained from a study of Ad26.COV2.S vaccination and SARS-CoV-2 variants. Overall study: Once or twice, 56 days apart, Ad26.COV2.S was delivered intramuscularly.

On this clone: Its cognate antigen is unknown.

Treatment given: roughly 20 received Ad26.COV2.S at low or high dose, single or two shots; about 5 received placebo; per-sample allocation not given. Repertoires come from day 63 after the first vaccine or placebo injection. Regarding the study as a whole: Researchers cautioned that TCR breadth and depth analyses may have underestimated total T cell responses. It was found that vaccine and placebo recipients had similar non-spike TCR breadth.

Here immunoSEQ multiplex PCR was the method, and the copy in TCRdb shows in-frame clones only, minus some. Among about 680,000 clones listed, around 90% were seen once. The CDR3 totals 14 residues. V was clipped by 6 bases and J by 4 bases; unmatched bases: 9. Germline V gene sequence: CDR1 ENHRY, CDR2 SYGVKD. This chain links TRBV10-3 with TRBJ2-7, with 7 bases fitting TRBD1. The TCR was taken from a person aged 18-65 years who received the Ad26.COV2.S COVID-19 vaccine or a placebo. This specimen was peripheral blood, taken in a trial of Ad26.COV2.S vaccine versus placebo. The CDR3 region is CAIRSPGQIYEQYF. CDR3 coding DNA: TGTGCCATCAGGTCACCGGGACAGATATACGAGCAGTACTTC.